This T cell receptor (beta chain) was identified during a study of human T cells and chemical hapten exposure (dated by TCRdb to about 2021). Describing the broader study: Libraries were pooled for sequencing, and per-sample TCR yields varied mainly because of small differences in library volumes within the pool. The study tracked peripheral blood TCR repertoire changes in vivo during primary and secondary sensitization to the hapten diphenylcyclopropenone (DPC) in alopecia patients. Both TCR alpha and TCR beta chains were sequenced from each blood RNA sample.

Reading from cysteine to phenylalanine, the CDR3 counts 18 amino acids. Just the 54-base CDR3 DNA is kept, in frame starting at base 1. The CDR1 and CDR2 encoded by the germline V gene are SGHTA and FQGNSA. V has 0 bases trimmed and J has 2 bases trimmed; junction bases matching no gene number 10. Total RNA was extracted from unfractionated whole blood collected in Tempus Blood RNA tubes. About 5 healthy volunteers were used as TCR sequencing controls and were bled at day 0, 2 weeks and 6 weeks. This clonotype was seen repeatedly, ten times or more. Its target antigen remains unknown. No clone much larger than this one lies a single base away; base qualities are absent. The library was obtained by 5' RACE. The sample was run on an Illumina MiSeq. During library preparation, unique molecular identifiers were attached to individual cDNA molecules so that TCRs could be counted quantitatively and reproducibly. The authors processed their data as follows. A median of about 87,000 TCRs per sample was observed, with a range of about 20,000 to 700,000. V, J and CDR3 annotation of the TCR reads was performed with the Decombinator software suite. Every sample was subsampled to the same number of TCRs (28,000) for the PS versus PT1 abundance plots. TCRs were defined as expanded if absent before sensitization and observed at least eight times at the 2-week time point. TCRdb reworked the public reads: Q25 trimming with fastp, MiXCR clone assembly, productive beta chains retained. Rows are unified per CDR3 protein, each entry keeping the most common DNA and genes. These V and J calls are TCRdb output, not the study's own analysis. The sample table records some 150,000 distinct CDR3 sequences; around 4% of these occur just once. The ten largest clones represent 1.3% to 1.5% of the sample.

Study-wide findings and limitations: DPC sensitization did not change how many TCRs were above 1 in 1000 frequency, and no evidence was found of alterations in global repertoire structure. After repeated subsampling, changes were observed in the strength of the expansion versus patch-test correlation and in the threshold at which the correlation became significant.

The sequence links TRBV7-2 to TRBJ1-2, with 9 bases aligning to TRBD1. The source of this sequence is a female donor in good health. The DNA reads TGTGCCAGCAGCTTAGCCGGACTTCTCGGACAGGGGAACTATGGCTACACCTTC. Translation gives CASSLAGLLGQGNYGYTF.